The 16 T cell receptor beta chains reported below all come from one sample, sequenced in a study of T-cell reconstitution after alpha-beta-depleted transplantation in children. The TCRbeta library was prepared with unique molecular identifiers. In TCRdb, the PCR reads were re-called with MiXCR into one record per CDR3 protein. The data show some 520,000 distinct CDR3 sequences, about 31% seen once. The sample in question was PBMCs from the stem cell graft donor, obtained from the stem cell graft. These receptor sequences come from a human donor who donated a stem cell graft to a child with aplastic anemia.

J is TRBJ1-1 and V is TRBV7-3; possibly TRBD1 for D (5 bases). V dropped 5 bases and J dropped 1 base, with 14 bases sitting between them. Germline-derived CDR1 and CDR2 are SGHTA and FQGTGA. This CDR3 region has 15 residues. CDR3 coding DNA: TGTGCCAGCAGCCAAAACCCGGGGGGGAACACTGAAGCTTTCTTT. This gives the protein CASSQNPGGNTEAFF. Full variable domain (rest looked up from reference TRBV7-3 and TRBJ1-1): GAGVSQTPSNKVTEKGKYVELRCDPISGHTALYWYRQSLGQGPEFLIYFQGTGAADDSGLPNDRFFAVRPEGSVSTLKIQRTERGDSAVYLCASSQNPGGNTEAFFGQGTRLTVV.

This sequence joins TRBV20-1 and TRBJ2-6, with D possibly TRBD2 on 5 matching bases. V lost 3 bases and J lost 2, with 11 bases in between. Germline V gene lookup returns CDR1 DFQATT and CDR2 SNEGSKA (reference sequence). The CDR3 covers 15 residues. The CDR3 nucleotides read TGCAGTGCTAGTCATGTGGGAGCTGGGGCCAACGTCCTGACTTTC. Translated: CSASHVGAGANVLTF.

This chain connects TRBV11-3 to TRBJ2-5; D is possibly TRBD2 (5 bases). Germline V gives CDR1 SGHNT, CDR2 YENEEA. The CDR3 spans 14 residues. V lost 5 bases and J lost 2, with 12 bases in between. The CDR3 DNA reads TGTGCCAGCAGCACCCAGAGCGGACAAGAGACCCAGTACTTC. Translated, it gives CASSTQSGQETQYF.

This clonotype was seen a few times. The rearrangement links TRBV12-3 or TRBV12-4 to TRBJ2-6; weak D call: TRBD1 (5 bases). The CDR3 extends over 16 amino acids. V gave up 4 bases and J gave up 0 bases, with 10 bases separating them. The CDR3 DNA follows: TGTGCCAGCAGTTGGCAGGGCAACTCTGGGGCCAACGTCCTGACTTTC. Amino acids: CASSWQGNSGANVLTF.

This rearrangement joins TRBV15 to TRBJ2-5, with D unresolved. This CDR3 spans 14 amino acids. Deletions cut 2 bases from V and 0 bases from J, with 7 bases between. CDR1 is LNHNV, CDR2 YYDKDF, per germline (reference sequence). In nucleotides, the CDR3 is TGTGCCACCAGCAGACCTCAAAACCAAGAGACCCAGTACTTC. Translated, it gives CATSRPQNQETQYF.

The CDR3 nucleotides read TGCAGTGCCACACCTAGCAGTACTTCCTACGAGCAGTACTTC. This encodes CSATPSSTSYEQYF. The chain is built from TRBV20-1 and TRBJ2-7; D perhaps matches TRBD2 (5 bases). Germline CDR1 reads DFQATT; CDR2 reads SNEGSKA (reference sequence). V gave up 6 bases and J gave up 1 base, with 16 bases separating them. This CDR3 region has 14 residues.

This clonotype was seen a handful of times. J is TRBJ2-1 and V is TRBV20-1, with 10 bases identical to TRBD2. This CDR3 has 15 residues. V shed 2 bases, J shed 6 bases, and the junction held 7 bases outside the gene matches. Per germline, CDR1 DFQATT and CDR2 SNEGSKA (reference sequence). The CDR3 nucleotides are TGCAGTGCTAGACCGTCTAGCGGGGGTTTCAATGAGCAGTTCTTC. This translates into CSARPSSGGFNEQFF.

J is TRBJ1-1 and V is TRBV24-1; 7 nucleotides match TRBD1. V lost 3 bases and J lost 1; bases outside the gene matches: 4. The length of the CDR3 is 15 residues. The germline V gene encodes CDR1 KGHDR and CDR2 SFDVKD. The chain's CDR3 is CATSDAGTENTEAFF. The CDR3 coding sequence is TGTGCCACCAGTGATGCCGGGACAGAGAACACTGAAGCTTTCTTT.

This clonotype was picked up a small number of times. This chain joins TRBV7-2 and TRBJ1-2; unclear D gene. Germline CDR1 and CDR2: SGHTA and FQGNSA. The V gene lost 4 bases and the J gene lost 1 base, with 10 bases spanning the gap. This CDR3 is built from 14 residues. The CDR3 reads CASSWDRGNYGYTF. CDR3 sequence (DNA): TGTGCCAGCAGCTGGGATCGGGGTAACTATGGCTACACCTTC. Full variable domain (outside the CDR3, taken from reference TRBV7-2 and TRBJ1-2): GAGVSQSPSNKVTEKGKDVELRCDPISGHTALYWYRQSLGQGLEFLIYFQGNSAPDKSGLPSDRFSAERTGGSVSTLTIQRTQQEDSAVYLCASSWDRGNYGYTFGSGTRLTVV.

The gene calls are TRBV5-7 and TRBJ2-7, with TRBD1 matching 7 bases. TRBV5-7 is an ORF, and what it does is uncertain. With V trimmed by 0 bases and J by 6 bases, 6 bases remained unmatched. The CDR3 consists of 14 residues. Here the CDR3 reads CASSLAVTGLEQYV. The CDR3 bases are TGTGCCAGCAGCTTGGCCGTGACAGGGCTCGAGCAGTACGTC.

A few counts support this clonotype. The chain combines TRBV20-1 with TRBJ2-7; D is ambiguous. Germline lookup yields CDR1 DFQATT and CDR2 SNEGSKA (reference sequence). The CDR3 is made up of 13 amino acids. Trimming shortened V by 0 bases and J by 2 bases, and 8 bases separated the two germline ends. The CDR3 spells CSARDNTAYEQYV. The CDR3 bases are TGCAGTGCTAGAGATAACACGGCCTACGAGCAGTACGTC.

In its sample, this clonotype was seen a few times. The rearrangement uses TRBV5-1 and TRBJ2-1; possible D gene TRBD2, 6 bases. The germline V gene encodes CDR1 SGHRS and CDR2 YFSETQ. V was pared by 7 bases and J by 0 bases, with 11 bases between. The CDR3 is 14 amino acids. CDR3 residues: CASGTGSSYNEQFF. CDR3 coding DNA: TGCGCCAGCGGCACCGGGAGCTCCTACAATGAGCAGTTCTTC.

The chain has TRBV20-1 and TRBJ2-1; maybe TRBD2 (5 bases). V lost 1 base to trimming and J lost 0 bases, with 16 bases between them. The CDR3 is 17 residues long. CDR1 is DFQATT, CDR2 SNEGSKA, per germline (reference sequence). The CDR3 bases are TGCAGTGCTAGAGTTGTCGGTAGCGAGAGCTCCTACAATGAGCAGTTCTTC. Translation: CSARVVGSESSYNEQFF.

The chain is built from TRBV7-2 and TRBJ2-1; possibly TRBD1 or TRBD2 for D (5 bases each). CDR1 and CDR2 (germline): SGHTA, FQGNSA. The CDR3 totals 15 residues. V dropped 3 bases and J dropped 0 bases, with 9 bases sitting between them. The CDR3 is CASSLRGDSYNEQFF. For the CDR3, the DNA is TGTGCCAGCAGCTTGAGGGGAGACTCCTACAATGAGCAGTTCTTC.

The J gene is TRBJ2-7, the V gene TRBV21-1. TRBV21-1 is listed as a pseudogene. This CDR3 has 13 residues. The CDR3 sequence: CASSKARENEQYV. DNA of the CDR3: TGTGCCAGCAGCAAAGCGCGAGAGAACGAGCAGTACGTC.

J is TRBJ2-1 and V is TRBV5-5; TRBD2 matches 10 bases. The CDR3 totals 15 residues. The V gene end was trimmed by 1 base and the J gene end by 8 bases; junction bases not matched to a gene: 6. Germline CDR1 SGHKS, CDR2 YYEKEE (reference sequence). CDR3 nucleotide sequence: TGTGCCAGCAGCTTGCGGCTAGCGGGAGACGATGAGCAGTTCTTC. This codes for CASSLRLAGDDEQFF.